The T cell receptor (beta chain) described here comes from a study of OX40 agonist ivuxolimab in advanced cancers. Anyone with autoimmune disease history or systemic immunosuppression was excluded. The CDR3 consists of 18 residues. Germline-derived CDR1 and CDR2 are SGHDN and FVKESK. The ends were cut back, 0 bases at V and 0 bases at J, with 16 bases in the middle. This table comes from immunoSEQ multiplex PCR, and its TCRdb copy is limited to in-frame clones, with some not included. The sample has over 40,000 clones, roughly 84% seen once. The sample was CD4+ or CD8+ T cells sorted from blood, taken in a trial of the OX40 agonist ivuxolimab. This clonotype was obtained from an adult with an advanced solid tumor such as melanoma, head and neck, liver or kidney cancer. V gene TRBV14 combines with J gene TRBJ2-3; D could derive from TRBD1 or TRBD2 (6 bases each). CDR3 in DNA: TGTGCCAGCAGCCAAGATCTTCCGGGGGCGACAAGCACAGATACGCAGTATTTT. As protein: CASSQDLPGATSTDTQYF.